A selection of T cell receptor beta chains follows, all from one sample in a study of CD8 T cells in acute hepatitis C reinfection. Libraries were prepared by immunoSEQ multiplex PCR; TCRdb keeps only in-frame clonotypes and omits some of them. The table lists thousands of clones, 40% to 50% of them singletons. The sample in question was HCV NS3-1073 tetramer-sorted CD8+ T cells from PBMCs, obtained during acute infection. Every receptor here comes from a man aged 25-45 years with chronic hepatitis C. Both conserved end residues are part of each CDR3. A D gene is named only where the DNA matches it firmly. Expanded clones get a size class; other rows say once, few or many, or leave the size out.

v_call: TRBV4-2; clone_size: NA; j_call: TRBJ2-7; d_call: TRBD1; cdr3_aa: CASSQEQGAPGEQYF; cdr3_nt: TGTGCCAGCAGCCAAGAGCAGGGGGCCCCCGGCGAGCAGTACTTC
v_call: TRBV10-3; clone_size: NA; j_call: TRBJ1-1; d_call: TRBD1; cdr3_aa: CAISEGQGWTEAFF; cdr3_nt: TGTGCCATCAGTGAGGGACAGGGTTGGACTGAAGCTTTCTTT
v_call: TRBV15; clone_size: NA; j_call: TRBJ2-1; d_call: TRBD2; cdr3_aa: CATSTSGRDNEQFF; cdr3_nt: TGTGCCACCAGCACAAGCGGGAGGGACAATGAGCAGTTCTTC
v_call: TRBV19; clone_size: medium-sized; j_call: TRBJ2-1; d_call: NA; cdr3_aa: CASSLDRNPLPEQFF; cdr3_nt: TGTGCCAGTAGCCTTGACAGGAACCCCCTCCCTGAGCAGTTCTTC
v_call: TRBV2; clone_size: NA; j_call: TRBJ2-1; d_call: TRBD1; cdr3_aa: CASSEAGGHPNEQFF; cdr3_nt: TGTGCCAGCAGTGAGGCAGGGGGCCACCCGAATGAGCAGTTCTTC
v_call: TRBV6-1; clone_size: NA; j_call: TRBJ2-7; d_call: TRBD1; cdr3_aa: CASSELGTGAYEQYF; cdr3_nt: TGTGCCAGCAGTGAATTAGGGACAGGGGCCTACGAGCAGTACTTC
v_call: TRBV15; clone_size: NA; j_call: TRBJ2-5; d_call: NA; cdr3_aa: CATGRYQETQYF; cdr3_nt: TGTGCCACCGGACGTTACCAAGAGACCCAGTACTTC
v_call: TRBV6-1; clone_size: medium-sized; j_call: TRBJ2-1; d_call: TRBD2; cdr3_aa: CASSGGTSGMSDEQFF; cdr3_nt: TGTGCCAGCAGTGGGGGGACTAGCGGGATGTCAGATGAGCAGTTCTTC
v_call: TRBV4-2; clone_size: NA; j_call: TRBJ2-5; d_call: NA; cdr3_aa: CASSQGDYQETQYF; cdr3_nt: TGTGCCAGCAGCCAAGGGGACTACCAAGAGACCCAGTACTTC
v_call: TRBV4-2; clone_size: few; j_call: TRBJ1-1; d_call: NA; cdr3_aa: CASSQDLGTEAFF; cdr3_nt: TGTGCCAGCAGCCAGGACTTGGGCACTGAAGCTTTCTTT
v_call: TRBV15; clone_size: few; j_call: TRBJ1-1; d_call: TRBD1; cdr3_aa: CATRQGRDTEAFF; cdr3_nt: TGTGCCACCCGACAGGGCCGGGACACTGAAGCTTTCTTT
v_call: TRBV4-3; clone_size: few; j_call: TRBJ1-1; d_call: NA; cdr3_aa: CASSQEAGPIEAFF; cdr3_nt: TGCGCCAGCAGCCAAGAGGCAGGGCCCATTGAAGCTTTCTTT
v_call: TRBV4-2; clone_size: medium-sized; j_call: TRBJ2-7; d_call: NA; cdr3_aa: CASSQEVGQGYGEQYF; cdr3_nt: TGTGCCAGCAGCCAAGAAGTCGGGCAGGGATACGGCGAGCAGTACTTC